This entry features one T cell receptor (beta chain) sequence. The data stem from a study of blood T cell repertoires in COVID-19. Study overall: The United States, Italy and Spain supplied acute and convalescent COVID-19 samples. The analysed material was cDNA or gDNA that came from T cells, B-cell-depleted T cells, or PBMCs.

In assigning cohorts, the study relied on participant-reported clinical history. Original handling: For nucleated cells, counts were estimated from reference gene primer amplification. Data came from immunoSEQ multiplex PCR; TCRdb stores just in-frame clones and leaves some out. That table gives V, J and clone size, and the DNA gave D and trimming. The table records roughly 400,000 clones, over 75% of them present only once. V dropped 5 bases and J dropped 5; count of bases not matched to a gene: 9. Germline V CDR1 and CDR2: SGHRS, YFSETQ. The CDR3 is made up of 14 amino acids. The receptor was isolated from a woman aged 40 to 49 with acute COVID-19. The chain combines TRBV5-1 with TRBJ1-2; 7 bases agree with TRBD1. Sequenced: PBMCs or T cells enriched from blood (not recorded which). This CDR3 reads CASSQIDRAYGYTF. The CDR3 DNA follows: TGCGCCAGCAGTCAAATCGACAGGGCGTATGGCTACACCTTC.